This TCR beta chain is drawn from a study of blood T cell repertoires in COVID-19. Study in general: Sites in the United States, Italy and Spain provided acute and convalescent COVID-19 samples. The analysed material was cDNA or gDNA that came from T cells, B-cell-depleted T cells, or PBMCs.

CDR3 length: 15 amino acids. Trimming at V came to 1 base and at J to 2 bases, leaving 4 bases not matched to a gene. Germline CDR1 is SGHAT and CDR2 is FQDESV (reference sequence). Participant age was roughly 18 to 95 years, and participants resided in fewer than 25 US areas. Participant-given clinical history determined each cohort assignment. TCRdb's table, derived via immunoSEQ multiplex PCR, lists solely in-frame clones and lacks some. The data contain a few hundred thousand clones, 85% to 90% of them seen just once; the ten biggest clones take up around 16%. The source material was PBMCs or T cells enriched from blood (not recorded which). This TCR derives from a man aged 25 to 40 who had been exposed to COVID-19. The gene calls are TRBV11-1 and TRBJ2-5; 7 bases align to TRBD1. The CDR3 spells CASSLGRQGQETQYF. Written as DNA, the CDR3 is TGTGCCAGCAGCTTAGGGCGACAGGGACAAGAGACCCAGTACTTC.